The 10 T cell receptor beta chains reported below all come from one sample, sequenced in a study of T cells in Graves' hyperthyroidism and ophthalmopathy (dated by TCRdb to about 2019). The library was obtained by multiplex PCR. Sequencing relied on an Illumina HiSeq 2000. TCR beta CDR3 regions were amplified from RNA transcripts. The TCR CDR3 was subjected to a first round of RT-PCR using the HTBI primer set and the Qiagen OneStep RT-PCR kit. TCRdb passed the public sequencing reads through fastp at Q25 and MiXCR, retaining productive beta sequences. Entries are consolidated by CDR3 protein sequence, retaining the most common genes and DNA. Here the sample has about 150,000 distinct CDR3 sequences; approximately 24% occur a single time. Of the sample, more than 60% falls within the top ten clones. What was sequenced was blood. These TCRs come from a woman aged 50 to 60 with Graves' hyperthyroidism that later progressed to Graves' ophthalmopathy.

At least ten counts were recorded for this clonotype. This rearrangement joins TRBV20-1 to TRBJ2-3; D is unresolved. This CDR3 has 13 amino acids. CDR1 and CDR2 (germline): DFQATT, SNEGSKA (reference sequence). The V gene lost 6 bases and the J gene lost 1 base, with 11 bases spanning the gap. The CDR3 protein is CSARADRTDTQYF. In nucleotides, the CDR3 is TGCAGTGCACGTGCGGATCGCACAGATACGCAGTATTTT.

This clonotype was counted ten times or more. V and J are TRBV3-1 and TRBJ2-1; 14 bases agree with TRBD2. The CDR3 is made up of 16 amino acids. Germline V CDR1 and CDR2: LGHDT, YNNKEL (reference sequence). J lost 7 bases, V lost 3 bases, and 5 bases had no gene match. CDR3 sequence: CASSQGTSGRSNEQFF. DNA for the CDR3: TGTGCCAGCAGCCAGGGGACTAGCGGGAGATCAAATGAGCAGTTCTTC.

V and J are TRBV6-9 and TRBJ2-7, with D perhaps being TRBD1 or TRBD2 (6 bases each). The germline V and J ends were trimmed by 4 bases and 5 bases, with 15 bases remaining between them. This CDR3 is built from 14 residues. Germline CDR1 reads MNHGY; CDR2 reads SVAAGI. In nucleotides, the CDR3 is TGTGCCAGCAGTTCGGCGGGGACACTGAACGAGCAGTACTTC. The encoded protein is CASSSAGTLNEQYF.

This clonotype was seen at least ten times. CDR3 sequence: CASSFQPSRLPGELFF. CDR3 DNA sequence: TGTGCCAGCAGCTTTCAACCGTCAAGATTGCCCGGGGAGCTGTTTTTT. The chain recombines TRBV7-2 with TRBJ2-2; D is ambiguous. The CDR3 has 16 amino acids. V was cut by 3 bases and J by 6 bases, with 17 bases left in between. Germline V gives CDR1 SGHTA, CDR2 FQGNSA.

This clonotype showed up many times. Here the CDR3 reads CASSQERSNQPQHF. The CDR3 nucleotides are TGTGCCAGCAGCCAAGAGAGAAGCAATCAGCCCCAGCATTTT. V and J are TRBV3-1 and TRBJ1-5; D ambiguous. The CDR3 sequence is 14 residues long. The V end lost 0 bases, the J end lost 1 base, and 4 bases lay between the germline ends. Germline CDR1 reads LGHDT; CDR2 reads YNNKEL (reference sequence).

This clonotype has at least ten counts. This sequence joins TRBV5-1 and TRBJ2-1, with TRBD1 as a possible D gene (6 bases). CDR3 size: 15 residues. V lost 3 bases, J lost 2 bases, and 12 bases lay in between. CDR1 SGHRS and CDR2 YFSETQ come from the germline V gene. CDR3 in DNA: TGCGCCAGCAGCTCCCAGGGGAGCACCTACAATGAGCAGTTCTTC. It specifies CASSSQGSTYNEQFF.

This clonotype was seen a few times. The chain employs TRBV6-2 or TRBV6-3 and TRBJ2-2; no clear D. Trimming removed 7 bases at V and 3 bases at J, with 12 bases between. The germline V gene encodes CDR1 MNHEY and CDR2 SVGEGT. The CDR3 loop spans 14 amino acids. This CDR3 reads CASKFAVDTGELFF. CDR3 coding DNA: TGTGCCAGCAAATTCGCGGTCGACACCGGGGAGCTGTTTTTT.

The V gene is TRBV6-5, the J gene TRBJ1-5; unclear D gene. Germline CDR1 is MNHEY and CDR2 is SVGAGI. V dropped 4 bases and J dropped 5 bases, with 9 bases sitting between them. This CDR3 region has 13 residues. CDR3: CASSFSTDQPQHF. CDR3 sequence (DNA): TGTGCCAGCAGTTTTTCGACGGATCAGCCCCAGCATTTT.

This clonotype has ten or more counts. V usage is TRBV7-2 and J usage is TRBJ2-1; 9 bases align to TRBD2. The V and J ends lost 1 base and 6 bases, in that order; junction bases with no gene match: 7. CDR3 length: 16 amino acids. Germline V gene data show CDR1 as SGHTA and CDR2 as FQGNSA. Here the CDR3 DNA reads TGTGCCAGCAGCTTAGGGTGGAGCGGGAGGCCCAATGAGCAGTTCTTC. It codes for CASSLGWSGRPNEQFF.

The sample holds a few counts of this clonotype. J is TRBJ1-5 and V is TRBV7-9; TRBD1 is a possible D gene (5 bases). CDR1 SEHNR and CDR2 FQNEAQ come from the germline V gene (reference sequence). Trimming left V 5 bases short and J 7 bases short, with 15 bases between. The CDR3 loop spans 14 amino acids. The CDR3 bases are TGTGCCAGCAGCCGCGCGGGGGGTAGCCAGCCCCAGCATTTT. Its translation is CASSRAGGSQPQHF. The full variable domain, rest sourced from reference TRBV7-9 and TRBJ1-5, is DTGVSQNPRHKITKRGQNVTFRCDPISEHNRLYWYRQTLGQGPEFLTYFQNEAQLEKSRLLSDRFSAERPKGSFSTLEIQRTEQGDSAMYLCASSRAGGSQPQHFGDGTRLSIL.